The clone carrying this TCR beta chain was recorded at least ten times. The target antigen is unknown. Per germline, CDR1 MNHEY and CDR2 SVGEGT. The ends lost 6 bases at V and 2 bases at J; junction bases unmatched: 8. CDR3 size: 15 residues. MiXCR was run by TCRdb on the 5' RACE reads, yielding one entry per CDR3 protein. Found here are about 42,000 distinct CDR3 sequences, 20% to 25% of them singletons; the top ten hold about 4.1%. Overall study results and limits: Tumor Tregs overlapped most with tumor, then blood, naive CD4+ cells.

Cells sorted as Tregs were CD4+, CD25+ and CD127-/low. This receptor was identified in a female donor with breast cancer. The sequencing sample was made of Tregs sorted from blood. This sequence joins TRBV6-2 or TRBV6-3 and TRBJ1-1, with 8 bases that match TRBD1. CDR3 in DNA: TGTGCCAGCAGGAACATGGGACAGGTAAACACTGAAGCTTTCTTT. Translation: CASRNMGQVNTEAFF.